This T cell receptor beta chain was sequenced for a study of T cell repertoires in cytomegalovirus infection. In the study overall: An indication of both CMV infection and matching HLA type came from public TCR beta signatures. Study results and caveats: Cumulative public TCR beta family frequency identified CMV carriers with the relevant HLA. CMV-specific TCR beta clonotypes restricted by HLA-C dominated the ex vivo response.

TCRdb re-analysed the reads in MiXCR, keeping a single row per CDR3 protein. The table has approximately 250,000 distinct CDR3 sequences, around 12% seen once. A remark on this clonotype: What it binds is unknown.

This CDR3 has 16 amino acids. Germline V CDR1 and CDR2: LNHNV, YYDKDF (reference sequence). J lost 2 bases, V lost 0 bases, and 4 bases had no gene match. This sequence originates from a human donor in good health (CMV status not recorded). Some clones in this sample may be carry-over from other donors' samples. V and J are TRBV15 and TRBJ2-1; 7 positions match TRBD2. The sequencing input was PBMCs. The CDR3 loop is CATSRDSLAAYNEQFF. The CDR3 nucleotides are TGTGCCACCAGCAGAGATTCCCTAGCGGCCTACAATGAGCAGTTCTTC.